This TCR beta chain was found in a study of blood T cell repertoires in COVID-19. Looking at the study overall: Both acute and convalescent COVID-19 samples were obtained from the United States, Italy and Spain.

Participants were aged 18 to 89 years from around 25 US areas. The protocol was immunoSEQ multiplex PCR, while the TCRdb copy is restricted to in-frame clones and leaves out a portion. The sample lists under 300,000 clones, about 91% occurring once. This CDR3 comprises 12 residues. Per germline, CDR1 SQVTM and CDR2 ANQGSEA. Trimming stripped 4 bases from V and 0 bases from J, with 6 bases between. The receptor comes from a woman aged 35 to 49 with acute COVID-19. The chain is built from TRBV29-1 and TRBJ1-2; D not certain. The sample was PBMCs or T cells enriched from blood (not recorded which). The CDR3 DNA reads as TGCAGCGTTGTATTTGCTAACTATGGCTACACCTTC. It encodes CSVVFANYGYTF.